The 5 T cell receptor beta chains listed next were all sequenced from one sample in a study of blood T cell repertoires in COVID-19. TCRdb's copy holds only in-frame clones and misses some; the assay was immunoSEQ multiplex PCR. The sample records roughly 120,000 clones, approximately 80% being singletons. Sequencing used peripheral blood. The receptors shown here come from a woman aged 55-70 years with acute or convalescent COVID-19.

The V and J genes are TRBV18 and TRBJ1-4; 7 nucleotides agree with TRBD1. In germline, CDR1 is KGHSH, CDR2 LQKENI. This CDR3 comprises 14 residues. The trim removed 3 bases at V and 8 bases at J, leaving 6 bases unmatched. CDR3 region: CASSPTGMEEKLFF. CDR3 bases: TGTGCCAGCTCACCGACAGGGATGGAGGAAAAACTGTTTTTT.

This chain links TRBV11-2 with TRBJ1-1, with D hard to call. V shed 2 bases and J shed 1 base, with 5 bases lying between them. Germline loops: CDR1 SGHAT, CDR2 FQNNGV. This CDR3 has 13 residues. CDR3: CASSLQENTEAFF. CDR3 nucleotides: TGTGCCAGCAGCTTACAGGAGAACACTGAAGCTTTCTTT.

About this clone: As the CDR3 is not closed by the conserved phenylalanine or tryptophan, this likely results from a read error. No DNA is shown, since the ends of the CDR3 on it are uncertain; the CDR3 is the one TCRdb lists. V usage is TRBV11-2 and J usage is TRBJ2-7; TRBD1, the table's D call, lacks a check against the DNA. The germline V gene encodes CDR1 SGHAT and CDR2 FQNNGV. The CDR3 adds up to 12 amino acids, both ends counted. This CDR3 is CASSLVMGHPNL.

This sequence joins TRBV14 and TRBJ2-7, with a possible D match to TRBD1 (6 bases). Germline values: CDR1 SGHDN, CDR2 FVKESK. The CDR3 contains 17 residues. V was cut by 0 bases and J by 2 bases, with 17 bases left in between. The CDR3 DNA reads as TGTGCCAGCAGCCAAGATTCGTTACGGGGACATCCCTACGAGCAGTACTTC. This gives the protein CASSQDSLRGHPYEQYF.

This clone was seen more than once but under ten times. The V gene is TRBV19, the J gene TRBJ2-2; D uncertain. The CDR3 spans 9 residues. V gave up 6 bases and J gave up 10 bases, with 3 bases separating them. Germline CDR1 LNHDA, CDR2 SQIVND (reference sequence). The CDR3 DNA reads as TGTGCCAGTAGAGCGGAGCTGTTTTTT. It yields the protein CASRAELFF.